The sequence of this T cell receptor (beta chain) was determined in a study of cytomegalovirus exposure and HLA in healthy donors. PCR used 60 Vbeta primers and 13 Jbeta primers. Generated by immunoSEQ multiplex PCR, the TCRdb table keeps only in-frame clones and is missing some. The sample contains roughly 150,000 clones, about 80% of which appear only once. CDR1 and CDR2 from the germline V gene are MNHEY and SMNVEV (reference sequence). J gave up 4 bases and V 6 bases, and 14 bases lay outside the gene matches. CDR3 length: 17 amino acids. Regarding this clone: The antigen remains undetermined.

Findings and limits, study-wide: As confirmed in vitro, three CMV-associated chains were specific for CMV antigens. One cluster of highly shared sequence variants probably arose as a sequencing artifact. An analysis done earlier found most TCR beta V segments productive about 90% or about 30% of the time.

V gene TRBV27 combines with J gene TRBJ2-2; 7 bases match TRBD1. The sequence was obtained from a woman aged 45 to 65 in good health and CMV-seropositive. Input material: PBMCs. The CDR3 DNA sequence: TGTGCCAGCAGGAAAACAGGGGCCGATTGGGGCACCGGGGAGCTGTTTTTT. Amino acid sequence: CASRKTGADWGTGELFF.